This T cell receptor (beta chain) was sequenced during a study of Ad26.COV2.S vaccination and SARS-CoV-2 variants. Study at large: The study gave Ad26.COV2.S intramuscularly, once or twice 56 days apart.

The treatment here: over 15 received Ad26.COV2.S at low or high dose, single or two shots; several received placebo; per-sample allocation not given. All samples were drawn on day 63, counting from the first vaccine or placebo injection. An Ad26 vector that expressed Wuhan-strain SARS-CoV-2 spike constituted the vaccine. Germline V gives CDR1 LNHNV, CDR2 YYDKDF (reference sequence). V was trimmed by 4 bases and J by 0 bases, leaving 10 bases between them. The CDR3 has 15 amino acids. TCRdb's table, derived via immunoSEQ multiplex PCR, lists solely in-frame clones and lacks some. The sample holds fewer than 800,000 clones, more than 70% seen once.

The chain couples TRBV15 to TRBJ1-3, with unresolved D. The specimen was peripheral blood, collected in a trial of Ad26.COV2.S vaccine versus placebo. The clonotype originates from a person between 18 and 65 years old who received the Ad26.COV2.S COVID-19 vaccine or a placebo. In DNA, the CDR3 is TGTGCCACCAGCACGACTCGTAACTCTGGAAACACCATATATTTT. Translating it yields CATSTTRNSGNTIYF.